Presented here are 10 T cell receptor beta chains from one specimen sequenced in a study of cytomegalovirus exposure and HLA in healthy donors. In the PCR, 60 Vbeta and 13 Jbeta primers were used. Produced via immunoSEQ multiplex PCR; TCRdb's table is partial and in-frame only. The table shows roughly 200,000 clones, with 79% occurring only once. The material sequenced was PBMCs. The receptors were sampled from a girl under 18 in good health and CMV-seropositive.

Points on this clone: At one end, the junction sequence differs from germline, possibly due to a read error. The V gene is TRBV9, the J gene TRBJ2-5; 12 bases map to TRBD2. The CDR3 runs to 16 residues. Germline assignment: CDR1 SGDLS and CDR2 YYNGEE. Here the CDR3 DNA reads TGTGCCAGCAGCGAGCCCGGGACTAGCGGGCAAGAGGCCCAGTACTTC. Translated: CASSEPGTSGQEAQYF.

The chain combines TRBV5-4 with TRBJ2-1, with 12 positions matching TRBD2. Germline V gives CDR1 SGHNT, CDR2 YYREEE (reference sequence). The CDR3 consists of 16 residues. V shed 4 bases and J 4 bases; nucleotides not matched to a gene: 6. The CDR3 nucleotides are TGTGCCAGCAGCCCCCGGCTAGCGGGGGGGTACAATGAGCAGTTCTTC. It specifies CASSPRLAGGYNEQFF.

The chain joins TRBV4-3 to TRBJ2-1; possible D gene TRBD2, 6 bases. The CDR3 has 15 residues. V gave up 5 bases and J gave up 3 bases, with 14 bases separating them. Germline CDR1 is LGHNA and CDR2 is YSLEER. Here the CDR3 reads CASSSTGENYNEQFF. The CDR3 nucleotides are TGCGCCAGCAGCTCCACGGGGGAGAACTACAATGAGCAGTTCTTC.

The V and J genes are TRBV6-5 and TRBJ2-5; the match to TRBD2 covers 10 bases. V trimming: 1 base; J trimming: 3 bases; junction bases outside the gene matches: 5. CDR1 and CDR2 (germline): MNHEY, SVGAGI. CDR3 size: 16 residues. CDR3 in amino acids: CASSYLRLAGEETQYF. As DNA, the CDR3 is TGTGCCAGCAGTTACTTGCGGCTAGCGGGGGAAGAGACCCAGTACTTC.

This sequence joins TRBV10-3 and TRBJ1-4; TRBD1 matches at 9 bases. In germline, CDR1 is ENHRY, CDR2 SYGVKD. This CDR3 has 16 amino acids. Germline trimming cut 0 bases from V and 4 bases from J; bases unmatched to any gene: 3. The CDR3 protein is CAISESGTGINEKLFF. DNA for the CDR3: TGTGCCATCAGTGAGTCGGGGACAGGGATTAATGAAAAACTGTTTTTT.

This clone was detected only once. The rearrangement links TRBV6-5 to TRBJ2-2; weak D call: TRBD1 (6 bases). The CDR3 extends over 14 amino acids. From germline, CDR1 is MNHEY and CDR2 SVGAGI. Trimming shortened V by 5 bases and J by 1 base, and 8 bases separated the two germline ends. CDR3 nucleotides: TGTGCCAGCAGTCTACAGGGGAACACCGGGGAGCTGTTTTTT. Translated: CASSLQGNTGELFF.

This chain uses TRBV10-3 with TRBJ2-7, with 14 bases fitting TRBD2. The CDR3 has 17 amino acids. Losses at the gene ends were 0 bases for V and 3 bases for J; bases not matched to a gene: 4. CDR1 is ENHRY and CDR2 is SYGVKD in the germline V gene. CDR3 sequence reads: CAISESGTSGGYYEQYF. CDR3 DNA: TGTGCCATCAGTGAGTCTGGGACTAGCGGGGGTTACTACGAGCAGTACTTC.

J is TRBJ1-2 and V is TRBV6-5; TRBD1 agrees at 7 bases. The CDR3 is 13 amino acids. J lost 8 bases, V lost 2 bases, and 5 bases had no gene match. The germline V gene encodes CDR1 MNHEY and CDR2 SVGAGI. As DNA, the CDR3 is TGTGCCAGCAGTTACGTGCAGGGGGAAGGCTACACCTTC. Its protein is CASSYVQGEGYTF.

The chain is built from TRBV6-5 and TRBJ1-3, with 7 bases identical to TRBD1. Germline trimming cut 5 bases from V and 2 bases from J; bases unmatched to any gene: 6. The CDR3 length is 15 residues. The germline V gene has CDR1 MNHEY and CDR2 SVGAGI. The CDR3 sequence is CASSKTGIAGNTIYF. DNA for the CDR3: TGTGCCAGCAGTAAGACAGGGATCGCTGGAAACACCATATATTTT.

This clone appeared once. The rearrangement joins TRBV5-4 to TRBJ2-5; 10 bases align to TRBD1. CDR1 and CDR2 (germline): SGHNT, YYREEE (reference sequence). This CDR3 has 16 amino acids. Trimming removed 0 bases from V and 4 bases from J; junction bases left unmatched: 6. CDR3 amino acids: CASSLEAGQGGETQYF. In DNA, the CDR3 is TGTGCCAGCAGCTTGGAAGCCGGACAGGGGGGAGAGACCCAGTACTTC.